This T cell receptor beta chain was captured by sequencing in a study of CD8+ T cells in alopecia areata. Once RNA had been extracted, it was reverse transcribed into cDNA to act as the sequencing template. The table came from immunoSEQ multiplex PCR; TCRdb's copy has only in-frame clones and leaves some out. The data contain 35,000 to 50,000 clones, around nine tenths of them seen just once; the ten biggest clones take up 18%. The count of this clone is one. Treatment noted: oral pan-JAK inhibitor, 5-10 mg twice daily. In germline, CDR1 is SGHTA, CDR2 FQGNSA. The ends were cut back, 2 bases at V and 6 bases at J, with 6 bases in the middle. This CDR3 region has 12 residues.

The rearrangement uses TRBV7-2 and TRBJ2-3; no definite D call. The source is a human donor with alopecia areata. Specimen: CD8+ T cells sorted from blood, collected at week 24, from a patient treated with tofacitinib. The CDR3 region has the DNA TGTGCCAGCAGCTTAATGTCTGATACGCAGTATTTT. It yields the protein CASSLMSDTQYF.